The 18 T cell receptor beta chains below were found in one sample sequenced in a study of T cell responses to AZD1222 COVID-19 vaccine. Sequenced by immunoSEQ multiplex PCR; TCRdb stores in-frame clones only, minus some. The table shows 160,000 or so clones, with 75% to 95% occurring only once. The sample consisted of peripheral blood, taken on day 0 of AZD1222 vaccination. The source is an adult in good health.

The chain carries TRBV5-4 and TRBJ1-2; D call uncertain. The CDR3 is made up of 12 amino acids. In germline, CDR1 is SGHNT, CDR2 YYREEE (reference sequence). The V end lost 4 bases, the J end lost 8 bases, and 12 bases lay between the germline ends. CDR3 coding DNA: TGTGCCAGCAGCCCGAAGGACGGAGGCTACACCTTC. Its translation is CASSPKDGGYTF.

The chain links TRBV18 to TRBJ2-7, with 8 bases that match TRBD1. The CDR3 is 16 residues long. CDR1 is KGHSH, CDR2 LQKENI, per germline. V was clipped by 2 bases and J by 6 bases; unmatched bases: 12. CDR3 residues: CASSPSTGGRTIEQYF. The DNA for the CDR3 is TGTGCCAGCTCACCATCAACAGGGGGGAGAACTATCGAGCAGTACTTC.

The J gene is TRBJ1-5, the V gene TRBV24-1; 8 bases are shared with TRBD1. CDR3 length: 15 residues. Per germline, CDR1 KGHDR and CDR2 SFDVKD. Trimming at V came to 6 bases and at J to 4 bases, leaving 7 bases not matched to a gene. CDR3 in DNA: TGTGCCACCAGTTCTCGACAGGGGATTAATCAGCCCCAGCATTTT. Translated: CATSSRQGINQPQHF.

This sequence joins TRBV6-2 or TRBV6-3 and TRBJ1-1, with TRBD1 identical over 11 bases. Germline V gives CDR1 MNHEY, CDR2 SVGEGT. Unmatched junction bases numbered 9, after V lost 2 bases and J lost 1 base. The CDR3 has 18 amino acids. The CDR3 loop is CASSYPSSDRGRNTEAFF. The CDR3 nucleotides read TGTGCCAGCAGTTACCCGAGCTCGGACAGGGGGCGGAACACTGAAGCTTTCTTT.

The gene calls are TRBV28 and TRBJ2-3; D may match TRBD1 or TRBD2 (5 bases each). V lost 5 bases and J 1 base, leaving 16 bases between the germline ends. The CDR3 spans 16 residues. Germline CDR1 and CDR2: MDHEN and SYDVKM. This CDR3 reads CASSDGTPSGTDTQYF. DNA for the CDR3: TGTGCCAGCAGTGACGGGACGCCCTCTGGCACAGATACGCAGTATTTT. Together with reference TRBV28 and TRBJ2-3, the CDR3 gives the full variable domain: DVKVTQSSRYLVKRTGEKVFLECVQDMDHENMFWYRQDPGLGLRLIYFSYDVKMKEKGDIPEGYSVSREKKERFSLILESASTNQTSMYLCASSDGTPSGTDTQYFGPGTRLTVL.

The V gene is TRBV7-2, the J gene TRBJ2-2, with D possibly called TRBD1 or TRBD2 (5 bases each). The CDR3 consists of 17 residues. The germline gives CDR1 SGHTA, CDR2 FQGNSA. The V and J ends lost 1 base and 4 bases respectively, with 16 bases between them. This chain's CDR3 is CASSLVLGRDPTGELFF. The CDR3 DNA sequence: TGTGCCAGCAGCTTAGTGCTGGGACGTGACCCCACCGGGGAGCTGTTTTTT.

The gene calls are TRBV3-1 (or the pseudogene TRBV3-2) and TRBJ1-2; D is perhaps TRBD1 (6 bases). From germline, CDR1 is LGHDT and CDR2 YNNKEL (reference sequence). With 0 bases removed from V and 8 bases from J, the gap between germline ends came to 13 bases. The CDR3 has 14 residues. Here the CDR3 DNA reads TGTGCCAGCAGCCAAGAAGGCAGGGGACACGGCTACACCTTC. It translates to CASSQEGRGHGYTF.

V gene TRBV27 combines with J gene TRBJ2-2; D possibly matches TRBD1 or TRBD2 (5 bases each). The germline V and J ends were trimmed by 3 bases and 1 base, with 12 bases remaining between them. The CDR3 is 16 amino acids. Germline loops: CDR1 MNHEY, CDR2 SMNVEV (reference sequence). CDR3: CASSFLGTGNTGELFF. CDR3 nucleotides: TGTGCCAGCAGTTTTTTAGGGACCGGGAACACCGGGGAGCTGTTTTTT.

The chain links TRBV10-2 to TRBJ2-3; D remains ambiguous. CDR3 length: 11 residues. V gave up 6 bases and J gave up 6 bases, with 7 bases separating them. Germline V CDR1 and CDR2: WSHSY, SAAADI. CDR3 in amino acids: CASSPEDTQYF. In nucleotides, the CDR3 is TGCGCCAGCAGCCCCGAGGATACGCAGTATTTT.

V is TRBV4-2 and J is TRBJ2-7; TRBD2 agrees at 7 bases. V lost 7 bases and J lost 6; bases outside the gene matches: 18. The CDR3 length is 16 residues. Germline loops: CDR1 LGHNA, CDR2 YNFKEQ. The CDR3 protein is CASKPSNGRYGGEQYF. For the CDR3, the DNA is TGTGCCAGCAAACCGAGTAACGGGAGGTACGGCGGCGAGCAGTACTTC.

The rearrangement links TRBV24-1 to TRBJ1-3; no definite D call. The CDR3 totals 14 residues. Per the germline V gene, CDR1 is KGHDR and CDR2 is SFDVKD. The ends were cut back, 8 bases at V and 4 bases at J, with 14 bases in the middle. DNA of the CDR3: TGTGCCACCAAGTTTCTAACGGAGGGAAACACCATATATTTT. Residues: CATKFLTEGNTIYF.

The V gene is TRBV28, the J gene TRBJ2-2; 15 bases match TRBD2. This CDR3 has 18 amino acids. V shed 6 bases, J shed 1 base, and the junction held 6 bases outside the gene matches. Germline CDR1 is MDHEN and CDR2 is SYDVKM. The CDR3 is CASRAGLAGGRNTGELFF. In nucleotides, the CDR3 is TGTGCCAGCAGGGCGGGACTAGCGGGAGGCAGGAACACCGGGGAGCTGTTTTTT.

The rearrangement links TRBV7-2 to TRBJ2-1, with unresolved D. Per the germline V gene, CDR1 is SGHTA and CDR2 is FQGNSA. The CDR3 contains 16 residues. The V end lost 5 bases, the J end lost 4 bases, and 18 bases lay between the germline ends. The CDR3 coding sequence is TGTGCCAGCAGCACCCCAATAAGCTACAATTACAATGAGCAGTTCTTC. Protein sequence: CASSTPISYNYNEQFF.

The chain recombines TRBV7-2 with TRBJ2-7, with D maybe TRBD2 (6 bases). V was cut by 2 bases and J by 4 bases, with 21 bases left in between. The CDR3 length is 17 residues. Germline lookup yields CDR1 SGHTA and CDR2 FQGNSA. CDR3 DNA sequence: TGTGCCAGCAGCTTAAAGGGGTCGGGAGATAGGAAATACGAGCAGTACTTC. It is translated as CASSLKGSGDRKYEQYF.

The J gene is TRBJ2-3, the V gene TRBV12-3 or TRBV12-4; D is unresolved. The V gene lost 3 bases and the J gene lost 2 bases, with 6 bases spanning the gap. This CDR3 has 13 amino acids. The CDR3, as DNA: TGTGCCAGCAGTTTCGGAAACACAGATACGCAGTATTTT. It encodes CASSFGNTDTQYF.

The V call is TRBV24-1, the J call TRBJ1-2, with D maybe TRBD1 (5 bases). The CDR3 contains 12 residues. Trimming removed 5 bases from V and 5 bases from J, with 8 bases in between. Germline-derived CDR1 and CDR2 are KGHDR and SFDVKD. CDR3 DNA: TGTGCCACCAGTGGTGACAGATATGGCTACACCTTC. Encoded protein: CATSGDRYGYTF.

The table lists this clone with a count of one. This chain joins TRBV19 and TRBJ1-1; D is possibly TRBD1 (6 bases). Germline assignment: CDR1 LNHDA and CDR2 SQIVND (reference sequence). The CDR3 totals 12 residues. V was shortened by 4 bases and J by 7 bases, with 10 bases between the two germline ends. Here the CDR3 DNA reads TGTGCCAGTAGTACCCGGACAGTTGAAGCTTTCTTT. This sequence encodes CASSTRTVEAFF.

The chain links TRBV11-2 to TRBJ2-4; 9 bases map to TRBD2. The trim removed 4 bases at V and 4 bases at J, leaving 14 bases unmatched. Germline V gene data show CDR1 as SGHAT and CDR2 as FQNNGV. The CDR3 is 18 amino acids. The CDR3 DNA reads TGTGCCAGCAGCTCGCTCCACAGTAGCGGGAGTATGAAAAACATTCAGTACTTC. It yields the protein CASSSLHSSGSMKNIQYF.